The 18 T cell receptor beta chains given below trace back to one sample, sequenced in a study of T cells in Graves' hyperthyroidism and ophthalmopathy. The TCR beta CDR3 regions underwent amplification using RNA transcripts as the source. With the HTBI primer set, the TCR CDR3 went through a first round of RT-PCR. TCRdb fed the multiplex PCR reads into MiXCR, producing one record per CDR3 protein. The table has 730,000 or so distinct CDR3 sequences, roughly 20% seen once. Material for sequencing was blood. These receptors all stem from a woman in her 50s with Graves' hyperthyroidism that later progressed to Graves' ophthalmopathy.

This clonotype appeared many times. The CDR3 here is CASKLTGGATNEKLFF. Here the CDR3 DNA reads TGTGCCAGCAAGCTCACAGGGGGCGCGACTAATGAAAAACTGTTTTTT. This chain links TRBV27 with TRBJ1-4; 9 nucleotides align to TRBD1. Trimming cost V 7 bases and J 2 bases; bases outside gene matches: 8. CDR3 length equals 16 residues. Germline loops: CDR1 MNHEY, CDR2 SMNVEV (reference sequence).

This clonotype was detected a few times. J is TRBJ2-3 and V is TRBV30; 11 bases match TRBD2. The CDR3 consists of 15 residues. J was trimmed by 4 bases and V by 0 bases; bases with no gene match: 3. Per germline, CDR1 GTSNPN and CDR2 SVGIG (reference sequence). In nucleotides, the CDR3 is TGTGCCTGGAGTGTTGGTAGCGGGGGGGCAGATACGCAGTATTTT. Residues: CAWSVGSGGADTQYF.

This clonotype was seen many times. The V call is TRBV13, the J call TRBJ2-7; D perhaps matches TRBD2 (7 bases). The CDR3 extends over 15 amino acids. The germline CDR1 and CDR2 sequences are PRHDT and FYEKMQ (reference sequence). V gave up 2 bases and J gave up 5 bases, with 16 bases separating them. The CDR3 here is CASSLSPSGGHEQYF. DNA for the CDR3: TGTGCCAGCAGCTTATCCCCCTCGGGGGGCCACGAGCAGTACTTC.

V is TRBV30 and J is TRBJ2-5, with D hard to call. Germline V gene lookup returns CDR1 GTSNPN and CDR2 SVGIG (reference sequence). Deletions cut 0 bases from V and 4 bases from J, with 9 bases between. This CDR3 region has 13 residues. This CDR3 is CAWSVTLRETQYF. The CDR3 nucleotides are TGTGCCTGGAGTGTAACTTTACGAGAGACCCAGTACTTC. Variable domain in full (rest from reference TRBV30 and TRBJ2-5): SQTIHQWPATLVQPVGSPLSLECTVEGTSNPNLYWYRQAAGRGLQLLFYSVGIGQISSEVPQNLSASRPQDRQFILSSKKLLLSDSGFYLCAWSVTLRETQYFGPGTRLLVL.

This clonotype was observed many times. The chain uses TRBV20-1 and TRBJ1-2, with 8 bases aligning to TRBD1. Trimming took 6 bases from V and 2 from J; bases not matched to a gene: 11. CDR1 is DFQATT and CDR2 is SNEGSKA in the germline V gene (reference sequence). This CDR3 region has 15 residues. This chain's CDR3 is CSAPRTGPFNYGYTF. In nucleotides, the CDR3 is TGCAGTGCCCCTAGGACAGGGCCTTTCAACTATGGCTACACCTTC.

The table lists this clonotype with many counts. The chain has TRBV12-3 or TRBV12-4 and TRBJ2-5; TRBD2 matches 12 bases. The junction had 11 bases not matched to a gene; V was cut back by 0 bases and J by 6 bases. The CDR3 totals 18 residues. The CDR3 sequence is CASSLAWLAGGPGKTQYF. As DNA, the CDR3 is TGTGCCAGCAGTTTAGCGTGGCTAGCGGGGGGGCCCGGGAAGACCCAGTACTTC.

The rearrangement links TRBV7-9 to TRBJ2-6, with TRBD1 identical over 8 bases. Germline-derived CDR1 and CDR2 are SEHNR and FQNEAQ (reference sequence). The CDR3 totals 19 residues. V shed 5 bases, J shed 0 bases, and the junction held 12 bases outside the gene matches. The CDR3 bases are TGTGCCAGCAGCCGCAGATTTGGGACAGGCCACTCTGGGGCCAACGTCCTGACTTTC. This encodes CASSRRFGTGHSGANVLTF.

The genes are TRBV29-1 and TRBJ2-7; the match to TRBD1 covers 7 bases. V lost 4 bases to trimming and J lost 6 bases; unmatched junction nucleotides: 15. CDR3 length equals 15 residues. In germline, CDR1 is SQVTM, CDR2 ANQGSEA. The CDR3 coding sequence is TGCAGCGTTGTGGGGTCCGGGACAGAGTCACGCGAGCAGTACTTC. As protein: CSVVGSGTESREQYF.

This clonotype was detected many times. This chain uses TRBV2 with TRBJ1-5; D is undetermined. The CDR3 has 14 residues. V was shortened by 4 bases and J by 6 bases, with 13 bases between the two germline ends. Germline V gene sequence: CDR1 SNHLY, CDR2 FYNNEI. CDR3 DNA: TGTGCCAGCAGTGCGGGCGCAACCGGTCAGCCCCAGCATTTT. It codes for CASSAGATGQPQHF.

This clonotype was counted ten times or more. The chain combines TRBV20-1 with TRBJ1-2; tentatively, D is TRBD1 (5 bases). The germline V gene encodes CDR1 DFQATT and CDR2 SNEGSKA (reference sequence). Between the trimmed V and J ends, which lost 3 bases and 4 bases, there was a span of 24 bases. The CDR3 has 17 amino acids. The CDR3 loop is CSARIAPPLGDSYGYTF. In DNA, the CDR3 is TGCAGTGCTAGGATCGCCCCACCCTTGGGGGATAGCTATGGCTACACCTTC.

The genes are TRBV6-2 or TRBV6-3 and TRBJ1-4; 9 nucleotides agree with TRBD1. The CDR3 contains 16 residues. The V gene's germline CDR1 is MNHEY and CDR2 SVGEGT. Losses at the gene ends were 6 bases for V and 8 bases for J; bases not matched to a gene: 13. Here the CDR3 reads CASSNRRGQGREKLFF. CDR3 bases: TGTGCCAGCAGCAACCGTCGGGGACAGGGACGGGAAAAACTGTTTTTT.

This clonotype was seen only a few times. J is TRBJ2-5 and V is TRBV29-1; D call uncertain. In germline, CDR1 is SQVTM, CDR2 ANQGSEA. Trimming pared 1 base from V and 1 base from J, leaving 19 bases between. There are 17 residues in the CDR3. The CDR3 region is CSVEVPYPSLFQETQYF. The CDR3 DNA reads TGCAGCGTTGAAGTCCCGTATCCCTCACTTTTCCAAGAGACCCAGTACTTC.

This clonotype has ten or more counts. V usage is TRBV5-1 and J usage is TRBJ1-2, with D tentatively TRBD1 (6 bases). The CDR3 runs 14 residues. Trimming pared 5 bases from V and 5 bases from J, leaving 16 bases between. Per germline, CDR1 SGHRS and CDR2 YFSETQ. This CDR3 is CASRSGTFIYGYTF. Written as DNA, the CDR3 is TGCGCCAGCAGATCCGGGACATTTATTTATGGCTACACCTTC.

This clonotype appeared many times. The CDR3 protein is CASSLPGQGVPTEAFF. The CDR3 region has the DNA TGTGCCAGCAGCCTCCCGGGACAGGGTGTTCCCACTGAAGCTTTCTTT. The chain recombines TRBV7-8 with TRBJ1-1, with 9 bases matching TRBD1. V lost 5 bases to trimming and J lost 4 bases; unmatched junction nucleotides: 11. Per germline, CDR1 SGHVS and CDR2 FQNEAQ. This CDR3 has 16 amino acids. Based on the CDR3 plus reference TRBV7-8 and TRBJ1-1, the full variable domain is GAGVSQSPRYKVAKRGQDVALRCDPISGHVSLFWYQQALGQGPEFLTYFQNEAQLDKSGLPSDRFFAERPEGSVSTLKIQRTQQEDSAVYLCASSLPGQGVPTEAFFGQGTRLTVV.

This clonotype was observed a few times. The CDR3 nucleotides are TGTGCCAGTAGTCCAAGGACAGTCCCGAATGAGCAGTTCTTC. Translating gives CASSPRTVPNEQFF. J is TRBJ2-1 and V is TRBV19; D possibly corresponds to TRBD1 (6 bases). The CDR3 has 14 amino acids. The V end was cut by 5 bases, the J end by 7 bases, with 15 bases between. In germline, CDR1 is LNHDA, CDR2 SQIVND (reference sequence). Variable domain in full (rest from reference TRBV19 and TRBJ2-1): DGGITQSPKYLFRKEGQNVTLSCEQNLNHDAMYWYRQDPGQGLRLIYYSQIVNDFQKGDIAEGYSVSREKKESFPLTVTSAQKNPTAFYLCASSPRTVPNEQFFGPGTRLTVL.

This clonotype was seen a few times. The chain carries TRBV10-3 and TRBJ2-7; TRBD1 or TRBD2 may be the D gene (6 bases each). The CDR3 has 15 amino acids. Trimming took 5 bases from V and 0 from J, leaving 14 bases between them. Germline lookup yields CDR1 ENHRY and CDR2 SYGVKD. CDR3: CAISILGGPSYEQYF. CDR3 bases: TGTGCCATCAGTATCCTAGGGGGGCCCTCCTACGAGCAGTACTTC.

This clonotype has at least ten counts. The chain is built from TRBV20-1 and TRBJ1-1; D unresolved. Trimming cost V 0 bases and J 3 bases, with 11 bases left between them. The CDR3 extends over 14 amino acids. Germline V CDR1 and CDR2: DFQATT, SNEGSKA (reference sequence). This CDR3 reads CSARDFNRHTEAFF. As DNA, the CDR3 is TGCAGTGCTAGAGATTTCAATCGTCACACTGAAGCTTTCTTT.

A few counts support this clonotype. This chain links TRBV11-2 with TRBJ1-2, with D possibly being TRBD1 (5 bases). The CDR3 loop spans 17 amino acids. From germline, CDR1 is SGHAT and CDR2 FQNNGV. V was trimmed by 1 base and J by 1 base, leaving 16 bases between them. Here the CDR3 reads CASSLGVSGGDNYGYTF. The CDR3 region has the DNA TGTGCCAGCAGCTTAGGGGTATCGGGGGGGGATAACTATGGCTACACCTTC.